Shown below are 21 T cell receptor beta chains from a single sample sequenced in a study of blood T cell repertoires in COVID-19. Sequenced by immunoSEQ multiplex PCR; TCRdb stores in-frame clones only, minus some. The table shows 350,000 to 450,000 clones, with more than 70% occurring only once. The source material was peripheral blood. Receptor source: a man in his forties with acute or convalescent COVID-19.

V gene TRBV7-9 combines with J gene TRBJ2-7; D gene unclear. This CDR3 spans 15 amino acids. The germline gives CDR1 SEHNR, CDR2 FQNEAQ (reference sequence). V lost 4 bases and J 0 bases, leaving 13 bases between the germline ends. CDR3 DNA: TGTGCCAGCAGCTCTCTAAACGAGCGCTCCTACGAGCAGTACTTC. As protein: CASSSLNERSYEQYF.

The V and J genes are TRBV11-2 and TRBJ2-7; 8 nucleotides align to TRBD2. V lost 3 bases and J lost 1; bases outside the gene matches: 8. The length of the CDR3 is 16 residues. Germline V lookup: CDR1 SGHAT, CDR2 FQNNGV. In DNA form, the CDR3 reads TGTGCCAGCAGCTTTCCCCGCGGGAGGCCTTCCTACGAGCAGTACTTC. Its translation: CASSFPRGRPSYEQYF.

This chain joins TRBV4-3 and TRBJ2-6; D is possibly TRBD1 (5 bases). Germline-derived CDR1 and CDR2 are LGHNA and YSLEER. This CDR3 is 15 amino acids long. Trimming removed 4 bases from V and 0 bases from J, with 7 bases in between. CDR3 loop: CASSLGVSGANVLTF. Written as DNA, the CDR3 is TGCGCCAGCAGCCTAGGGGTCTCTGGGGCCAACGTCCTGACTTTC.

The V gene is TRBV28, the J gene TRBJ1-5, with no clear D. Trimming removed 5 bases from V and 7 bases from J, with 6 bases in between. The CDR3 length is 11 residues. Germline V gene lookup returns CDR1 MDHEN and CDR2 SYDVKM. The CDR3, as DNA: TGTGCCAGCAGTGGAGTGCAGCCCCAGCATTTT. Translated: CASSGVQPQHF. The variable domain in full, with the rest retrieved from reference TRBV28 and TRBJ1-5, is DVKVTQSSRYLVKRTGEKVFLECVQDMDHENMFWYRQDPGLGLRLIYFSYDVKMKEKGDIPEGYSVSREKKERFSLILESASTNQTSMYLCASSGVQPQHFGDGTRLSIL.

The chain couples TRBV19 to TRBJ2-5; perhaps TRBD1 as D (6 bases). The CDR3 loop spans 16 amino acids. Trimming stripped 5 bases from V and 2 bases from J, with 18 bases between. In germline, CDR1 is LNHDA, CDR2 SQIVND (reference sequence). The CDR3 bases are TGTGCCAGTAGTGCCGCGACAGGCATTATACAAGAGACCCAGTACTTC. Translation gives CASSAATGIIQETQYF.

Many counts were recorded for this clone. Different DNA sequences within this sample yield the same CDR3. The V gene is TRBV11-2, the J gene TRBJ1-2; D uncertain. This CDR3 is 14 amino acids long. Germline CDR1 and CDR2: SGHAT and FQNNGV. V lost 0 bases, J lost 8 bases, and 13 bases lay in between. CDR3 in DNA: TGTGCCAGCAGCTTAGAAATTTTGGGCAGCGGCTACACCTTC. Its protein is CASSLEILGSGYTF.

V is TRBV6-5 and J is TRBJ2-7; D possibly corresponds to TRBD1 (6 bases). Per germline, CDR1 MNHEY and CDR2 SVGAGI. The ends were cut back, 10 bases at V and 3 bases at J, with 16 bases in the middle. The CDR3 length is 13 residues. CDR3 loop: CATETGSYYEQYF. In DNA form, the CDR3 reads TGTGCCACCGAGACAGGCTCGTACTACGAGCAGTACTTC.

The chain couples TRBV6-5 to TRBJ1-2, with a possible D match to TRBD1 (6 bases). The CDR3 has 15 amino acids. The V end was cut by 5 bases, the J end by 6 bases, with 19 bases between. Germline V gene lookup returns CDR1 MNHEY and CDR2 SVGAGI. CDR3 coding DNA: TGTGCCAGCAGTCAGCCAGGGGTGGGCCCGGATGGCTACACCTTC. Encoded protein: CASSQPGVGPDGYTF.

The rearrangement links TRBV9 to TRBJ1-1, with a tentative D call TRBD1 (6 bases). The germline V gene encodes CDR1 SGDLS and CDR2 YYNGEE. The CDR3 runs to 15 residues. V lost 0 bases, J lost 5 bases, and 14 bases lay in between. The CDR3 sequence: CASSVGNREGTEAFF. Here the CDR3 DNA reads TGTGCCAGCAGCGTAGGTAACAGGGAGGGAACTGAAGCTTTCTTT.

The chain recombines TRBV5-4 with TRBJ2-7, with D possibly TRBD2 on 6 matching bases. Germline loops: CDR1 SGHNT, CDR2 YYREEE (reference sequence). CDR3 length: 14 amino acids. The ends were cut back, 0 bases at V and 3 bases at J, with 10 bases in the middle. The CDR3 reads CASSLGRGGYEQYF. The CDR3, as DNA: TGTGCCAGCAGCTTGGGGCGGGGCGGCTACGAGCAGTACTTC.

The chain links TRBV18 to TRBJ1-1; D is possibly TRBD1 (6 bases). The germline V gene encodes CDR1 KGHSH and CDR2 LQKENI. The V and J ends lost 3 bases and 1 base respectively, with 18 bases between them. The CDR3 sequence is 17 residues long. The CDR3 DNA sequence: TGTGCCAGCTCACCCCTACCGGTGACAGGACCGAACACTGAAGCTTTCTTT. The encoded protein is CASSPLPVTGPNTEAFF. The complete variable domain, with remaining parts taken from reference TRBV18 and TRBJ1-1, reads NAGVMQNPRHLVRRRGQEARLRCSPMKGHSHVYWYRQLPEEGLKFMVYLQKENIIDESGMPKERFSAEFPKEGPSILRIQQVVRGDSAAYFCASSPLPVTGPNTEAFFGQGTRLTVV.

This clone showed up just a few times. This chain connects TRBV5-1 to TRBJ2-7, with 9 bases matching TRBD1. Unmatched junction bases numbered 17, after V lost 7 bases and J lost 3 bases. The CDR3 spans 17 residues. The germline gives CDR1 SGHRS, CDR2 YFSETQ. The CDR3 protein is CASRLSGAGQGLYEQYF. The CDR3 region has the DNA TGCGCCAGCCGCCTGAGTGGGGCGGGACAGGGCCTCTACGAGCAGTACTTC.

The chain carries TRBV5-5 and TRBJ1-5; 9 nucleotides line up with TRBD1. Germline loops: CDR1 SGHKS, CDR2 YYEKEE (reference sequence). The length of the CDR3 is 15 residues. V trimming: 4 bases; J trimming: 2 bases; junction bases outside the gene matches: 4. CDR3 sequence reads: CASSRGQGGNQPQHF. The CDR3 DNA reads TGTGCCAGCAGCCGGGGACAGGGAGGCAATCAGCCCCAGCATTTT.

CDR3 residues: CASSSGQSNEKLFF. As DNA, the CDR3 is TGTGCCAGCAGCTCGGGACAAAGTAATGAAAAACTGTTTTTT. The chain carries TRBV7-9 and TRBJ1-4, with D maybe TRBD1 (6 bases). Between the trimmed V and J ends, which lost 4 bases and 4 bases, there was a span of 10 bases. CDR3 length equals 14 residues. Germline CDR1 and CDR2: SEHNR and FQNEAQ (reference sequence).

The chain is built from TRBV19 and TRBJ1-5, with TRBD1 matching over 8 bases. CDR1 and CDR2 (germline): LNHDA, SQIVND (reference sequence). V shed 3 bases and J 0 bases; nucleotides not matched to a gene: 4. This CDR3 is built from 16 residues. The CDR3 DNA is TGTGCCAGTAGTATCGGACAGGGAGATAGCAATCAGCCCCAGCATTTT. Its translation is CASSIGQGDSNQPQHF.

The CDR3 spells CASSLRTASTDTQYF. As DNA, the CDR3 is TGTGCCAGCAGCTTGAGAACAGCTAGCACAGATACGCAGTATTTT. The gene calls are TRBV5-4 and TRBJ2-3, with no clear D. There are 15 residues in the CDR3. The germline gives CDR1 SGHNT, CDR2 YYREEE (reference sequence). Between the trimmed V and J ends, which lost 1 base and 0 bases, there was a span of 9 bases.

The rearrangement links TRBV27 to TRBJ2-7; 9 bases agree with TRBD2. The CDR3 covers 16 residues. Germline V gene sequence: CDR1 MNHEY, CDR2 SMNVEV (reference sequence). V trimming: 4 bases; J trimming: 6 bases; junction bases outside the gene matches: 13. The chain's CDR3 is CASSYLGVAGVFEQYF. In DNA, the CDR3 is TGTGCCAGCAGTTATTTGGGGGTAGCGGGAGTATTCGAGCAGTACTTC.

The rearrangement uses TRBV6-5 and TRBJ1-2; D gene uncertain. Trimming removed 0 bases from V and 9 bases from J, with 8 bases in between. CDR3 length: 12 amino acids. In germline, CDR1 is MNHEY, CDR2 SVGAGI. As DNA, the CDR3 is TGTGCCAGCAGTTACTCGAGGGATCGCTACACCTTC. Translated: CASSYSRDRYTF.

This clone was recorded only once. The chain joins TRBV2 to TRBJ1-2; a weak D match, TRBD1 (5 bases). The CDR3 is 14 residues long. The V end was cut by 7 bases, the J end by 4 bases, with 16 bases between. Germline CDR1 and CDR2: SNHLY and FYNNEI. The CDR3 coding sequence is TGTGCCAGCACGGGGGAGGGGTCGATCTATGGCTACACCTTC. Protein product: CASTGEGSIYGYTF. The whole variable domain, filled in from reference TRBV2 and TRBJ1-2, reads EPEVTQTPSHQVTQMGQEVILRCVPISNHLYFYWYRQILGQKVEFLVSFYNNEISEKSEIFDDQFSVERPDGSNFTLKIRSTKLEDSAMYFCASTGEGSIYGYTFGSGTRLTVV.

This chain joins TRBV2 and TRBJ2-7; TRBD2 aligns across 8 bases. Looked up from germline, CDR1 is SNHLY and CDR2 is FYNNEI. V lost 8 bases and J lost 7; bases outside the gene matches: 10. This CDR3 has 13 residues. The CDR3 coding sequence is TGTGCCAGCGCTGGACTAGCCTTAGGGGAGCAGTACTTC. Amino acid sequence: CASAGLALGEQYF. Based on the CDR3 plus reference TRBV2 and TRBJ2-7, the full variable domain is EPEVTQTPSHQVTQMGQEVILRCVPISNHLYFYWYRQILGQKVEFLVSFYNNEISEKSEIFDDQFSVERPDGSNFTLKIRSTKLEDSAMYFCASAGLALGEQYFGPGTRLTVT.

The rearrangement joins TRBV9 to TRBJ1-3; a possible D gene is TRBD1 (6 bases). The CDR3 covers 11 residues. CDR1 SGDLS and CDR2 YYNGEE come from the germline V gene. With 4 bases removed from V and 10 bases from J, the gap between germline ends came to 9 bases. In DNA, the CDR3 is TGTGCCAGCAGCTCCGACAGGACCATATATTTT. This translates into CASSSDRTIYF. Drawing the rest from reference TRBV9 and TRBJ1-3, the complete variable domain is DSGVTQTPKHLITATGQRVTLRCSPRSGDLSVYWYQQSLDQGLQFLIQYYNGEERAKGNILERFSAQQFPDLHSELNLSSLELGDSALYFCASSSDRTIYFGEGSWLTVV.